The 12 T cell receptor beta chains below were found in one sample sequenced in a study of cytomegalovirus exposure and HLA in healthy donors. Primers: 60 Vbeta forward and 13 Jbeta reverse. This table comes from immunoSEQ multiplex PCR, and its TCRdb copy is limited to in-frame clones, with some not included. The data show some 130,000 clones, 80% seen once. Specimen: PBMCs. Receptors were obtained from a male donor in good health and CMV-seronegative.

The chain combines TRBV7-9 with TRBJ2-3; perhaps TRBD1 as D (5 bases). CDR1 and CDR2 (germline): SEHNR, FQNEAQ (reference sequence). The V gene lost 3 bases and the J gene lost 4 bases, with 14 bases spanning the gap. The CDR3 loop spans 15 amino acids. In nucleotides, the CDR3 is TGTGCCAGCAGCTTCATTCAGGGTGCATCAGATACGCAGTATTTT. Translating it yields CASSFIQGASDTQYF.

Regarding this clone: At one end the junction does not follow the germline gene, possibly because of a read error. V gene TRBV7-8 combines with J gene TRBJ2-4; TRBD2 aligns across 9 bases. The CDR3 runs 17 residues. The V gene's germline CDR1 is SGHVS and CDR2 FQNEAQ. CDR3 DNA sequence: TGTGCCAGCAGCAGGACGGCGGGAGGGCCTAGCAAAAACAGTCAGTACTTC. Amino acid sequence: CASSRTAGGPSKNSQYF.

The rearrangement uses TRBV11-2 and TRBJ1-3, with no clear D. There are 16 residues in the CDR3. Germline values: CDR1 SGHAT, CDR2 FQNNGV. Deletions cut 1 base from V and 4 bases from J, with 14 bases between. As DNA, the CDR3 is TGTGCCAGCAGCTTAGGACGCACCACGGGGGGAAACACCATATATTTT. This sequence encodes CASSLGRTTGGNTIYF.

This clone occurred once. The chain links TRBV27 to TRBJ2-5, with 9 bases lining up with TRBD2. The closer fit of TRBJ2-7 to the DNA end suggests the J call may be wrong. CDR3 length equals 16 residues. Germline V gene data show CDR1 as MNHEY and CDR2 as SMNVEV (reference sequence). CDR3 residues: CASSGLGREGYYEQYF. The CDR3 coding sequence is TGTGCCAGCAGCGGCCTCGGGCGGGAGGGCTATTACGAGCAGTACTTC.

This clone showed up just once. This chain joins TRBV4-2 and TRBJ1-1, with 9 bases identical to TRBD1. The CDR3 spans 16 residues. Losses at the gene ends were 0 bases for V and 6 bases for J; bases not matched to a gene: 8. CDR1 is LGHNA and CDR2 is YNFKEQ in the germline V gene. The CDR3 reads CASSQDAGQGNAEAFF. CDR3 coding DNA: TGTGCCAGCAGCCAAGATGCGGGACAGGGTAACGCTGAAGCTTTCTTT.

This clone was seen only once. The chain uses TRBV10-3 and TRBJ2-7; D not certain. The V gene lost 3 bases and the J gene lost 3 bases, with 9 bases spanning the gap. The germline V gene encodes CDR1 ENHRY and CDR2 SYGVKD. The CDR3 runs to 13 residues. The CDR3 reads CAISDGDSYEQYF. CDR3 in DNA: TGTGCCATCAGTGACGGAGATAGCTACGAGCAGTACTTC.

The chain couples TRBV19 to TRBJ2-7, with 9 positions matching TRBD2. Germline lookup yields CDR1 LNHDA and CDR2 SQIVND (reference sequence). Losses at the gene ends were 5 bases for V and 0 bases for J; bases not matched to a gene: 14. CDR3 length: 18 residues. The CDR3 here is CASSARGKSGRSSYEQYF. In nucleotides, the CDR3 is TGTGCCAGTAGTGCTCGGGGGAAAAGCGGGAGGAGCTCCTACGAGCAGTACTTC.

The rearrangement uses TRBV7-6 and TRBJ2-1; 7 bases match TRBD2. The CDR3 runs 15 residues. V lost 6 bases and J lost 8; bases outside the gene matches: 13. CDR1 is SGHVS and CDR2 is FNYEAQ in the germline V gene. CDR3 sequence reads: CASRSKPGGSDEQFF. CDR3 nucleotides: TGTGCCAGCAGGTCCAAGCCGGGAGGATCTGATGAGCAGTTCTTC.

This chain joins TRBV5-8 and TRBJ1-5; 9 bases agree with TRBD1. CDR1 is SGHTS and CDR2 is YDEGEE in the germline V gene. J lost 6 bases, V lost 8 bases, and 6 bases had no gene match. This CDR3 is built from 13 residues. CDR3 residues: CASHRQGGQPQHF. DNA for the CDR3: TGTGCCAGTCATAGACAGGGGGGTCAGCCCCAGCATTTT.

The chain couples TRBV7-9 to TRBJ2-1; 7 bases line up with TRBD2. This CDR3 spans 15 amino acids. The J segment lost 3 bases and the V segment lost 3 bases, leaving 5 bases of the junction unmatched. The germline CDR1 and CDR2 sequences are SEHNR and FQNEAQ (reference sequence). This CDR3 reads CASSFPSGGYNEQFF. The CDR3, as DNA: TGTGCCAGCAGCTTCCCGTCGGGGGGCTACAATGAGCAGTTCTTC.

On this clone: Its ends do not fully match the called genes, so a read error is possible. CDR3 loop: CAGSFDRNTEAFF. The CDR3 coding sequence is TGTGCCGGCAGTTTCGACAGGAACACTGAAGCTTTCTTT. The V and J genes are TRBV27 and TRBJ1-1; maybe TRBD1 (5 bases). The CDR3 extends over 13 amino acids. Germline V gene data show CDR1 as MNHEY and CDR2 as SMNVEV (reference sequence).

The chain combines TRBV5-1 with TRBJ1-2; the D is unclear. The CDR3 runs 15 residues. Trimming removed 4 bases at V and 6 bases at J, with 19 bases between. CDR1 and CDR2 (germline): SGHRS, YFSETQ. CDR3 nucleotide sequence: TGCGCCAGCAGCCCCGAGGGCCTCGTGAGCAATGGCTACACCTTC. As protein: CASSPEGLVSNGYTF.